Detailed here is one T cell receptor beta chain. The data derive from a study of blood T cell repertoires in COVID-19. Whole-study context: Acute and convalescent COVID-19 specimens originated in the United States, Italy and Spain. PBMCs, B-cell-depleted T cells, or T cells were the source of the cDNA or gDNA that made up the material.

Two consecutive negative NP/OP PCR tests, clearance, or resolved symptoms defined Cohort 3 recovery. TCRdb's copy holds only in-frame clones and misses some; the assay was immunoSEQ multiplex PCR. The sample consists of about 280,000 clones, 88% of them appearing once. The length of the CDR3 is 14 residues. The germline CDR1 and CDR2 sequences are ENHRY and SYGVKD. V shed 11 bases and J 5 bases; nucleotides not matched to a gene: 8. The receptor's source is a woman under 40 who had recovered from COVID-19. The material sequenced was PBMCs or T cells enriched from blood (not recorded which). The chain joins TRBV10-3 to TRBJ2-2, with TRBD2 matching over 10 bases. CDR3 region: CAAYPGLATGELFF. CDR3 nucleotide sequence: TGTGCCGCCTATCCGGGACTAGCGACCGGGGAGCTGTTTTTT.